These 19 T cell receptor beta chains were all obtained from the same sample, sequenced in a study of cytomegalovirus exposure and HLA in healthy donors (dated by TCRdb to between 2016 and 2019). The library came from the immunoSEQ multiplex PCR assay. A mixture of 60 forward primers for TCR Vbeta segments and 13 reverse primers for TCR Jbeta segments was used in the multiplex PCR. The source is immuneACCESS, and TCRdb retained only in-frame sequences with V and J called. Part of the clones is not carried over; for the studies checked, unresolved V genes explain less than half of this, and the remainder is unexplained. The table for this sample lists about 72,000 clones; approximately 80% of them were counted only once. The leading ten clones occupy roughly 3.5% of the sample. The material sequenced was PBMCs. The receptors originated from a man aged 40-49 years in good health and CMV-seronegative.

J is TRBJ2-6 and V is TRBV19, with TRBD2 as a possible D gene (5 bases). V shed 6 bases and J shed 0 bases, with 12 bases lying between them. Germline values: CDR1 LNHDA, CDR2 SQIVND (reference sequence). The CDR3 has 16 residues. The DNA for the CDR3 is TGTGCCAGTAGGCACCGGGGATACTCTGGGGCCAACGTCCTGACTTTC. This sequence encodes CASRHRGYSGANVLTF. Filled out from reference TRBV19 and TRBJ2-6, the complete variable domain reads DGGITQSPKYLFRKEGQNVTLSCEQNLNHDAMYWYRQDPGQGLRLIYYSQIVNDFQKGDIAEGYSVSREKKESFPLTVTSAQKNPTAFYLCASRHRGYSGANVLTFGAGSRLTVL.

J is TRBJ1-1 and V is TRBV4-3, with 8 bases fitting TRBD1. In germline, CDR1 is LGHNA, CDR2 YSLEER. Trimming at V came to 4 bases and at J to 6 bases, leaving 10 bases not matched to a gene. The CDR3 extends over 15 amino acids. CDR3 in amino acids: CASSPASQGDAEAFF. The DNA for the CDR3 is TGCGCCAGCAGCCCAGCATCACAGGGGGACGCTGAAGCTTTCTTT.

This clone was seen ten or more times. The rearrangement uses TRBV6-6 and TRBJ1-4; 7 bases map to TRBD1. This CDR3 spans 15 amino acids. Germline loops: CDR1 MNHNY, CDR2 SVGAGI (reference sequence). The trim removed 0 bases at V and 5 bases at J, leaving 3 bases unmatched. The CDR3 region has the DNA TGTGCCAGCAGTTACTCGTCGGACAGGAATGAAAAACTGTTTTTT. Translated, it gives CASSYSSDRNEKLFF.

This chain connects TRBV30 to TRBJ1-2; perhaps TRBD1 as D (5 bases). The V end lost 6 bases, the J end lost 8 bases, and 13 bases lay between the germline ends. Germline-derived CDR1 and CDR2 are GTSNPN and SVGIG (reference sequence). This CDR3 comprises 11 residues. CDR3 sequence (DNA): TGTGCCTGTAGCAGGGTGCTGGGCTACACCTTC. The encoded protein is CACSRVLGYTF.

The chain recombines TRBV4-2 with TRBJ2-5, with TRBD2 matching over 8 bases. In germline, CDR1 is LGHNA, CDR2 YNFKEQ. This CDR3 has 17 residues. V lost 1 base, J lost 5 bases, and 12 bases stayed unmatched. CDR3 in DNA: TGTGCCAGCAGCCAAGTCGTCAGCGGGGGAAATTTTGAGACCCAGTACTTC. Amino acids: CASSQVVSGGNFETQYF.

The chain carries TRBV9 and TRBJ2-7; the D is unclear. Germline CDR1 reads SGDLS; CDR2 reads YYNGEE. V lost 0 bases and J 4 bases, leaving 11 bases between the germline ends. This CDR3 contains 14 residues. CDR3 sequence (DNA): TGTGCCAGCAGCGTAGCTTCTAGTGCGTACGAGCAGTACTTC. Protein product: CASSVASSAYEQYF.

V gene TRBV4-1 combines with J gene TRBJ2-2; 12 positions agree with TRBD2. The CDR3 is made up of 17 amino acids. V shed 4 bases, J shed 2 bases, and the junction held 5 bases outside the gene matches. Germline V gene data show CDR1 as MGHRA and CDR2 as YSYEKL. The CDR3 DNA reads TGCGCCAGCAGCCCCCAGGGACTAGCGGGCAACACCGGGGAGCTGTTTTTT. Translating gives CASSPQGLAGNTGELFF.

The chain's CDR3 is CASSLGLAGGPHEQFF. CDR3 DNA sequence: TGTGCCAGCAGCTTGGGACTAGCGGGGGGGCCCCATGAGCAGTTCTTC. The chain links TRBV5-4 to TRBJ2-1; 14 positions agree with TRBD2. Germline V gene sequence: CDR1 SGHNT, CDR2 YYREEE (reference sequence). The V gene end was trimmed by 0 bases and the J gene end by 8 bases; junction bases not matched to a gene: 4. The CDR3 consists of 16 residues.

The chain joins TRBV7-2 to TRBJ2-5; TRBD2 is a possible D gene (5 bases). The CDR3 length is 15 residues. Germline V lookup: CDR1 SGHTA, CDR2 FQGNSA. V gave up 2 bases and J gave up 5 bases, with 15 bases separating them. CDR3 sequence: CASSLLSGRWETQYF. CDR3 DNA: TGTGCCAGCAGCTTACTTAGTGGGAGATGGGAGACCCAGTACTTC.

The J gene is TRBJ2-3, the V gene TRBV5-1; D gene unclear. The V gene lost 0 bases and the J gene lost 7 bases, with 6 bases spanning the gap. The CDR3 consists of 12 residues. Germline-derived CDR1 and CDR2 are SGHRS and YFSETQ. The CDR3 sequence is CASSLAPNTQYF. CDR3 coding DNA: TGCGCCAGCAGCTTGGCCCCCAATACGCAGTATTTT.

This clone was picked up a small number of times. The chain recombines TRBV29-1 with TRBJ1-2; D may be TRBD1 (6 bases). Looked up from germline, CDR1 is SQVTM and CDR2 is ANQGSEA. CDR3 length: 13 amino acids. Trimming took off 4 bases at V and 5 bases at J, with 14 bases between the two ends. CDR3: CSVGMPDRYGYTF. In DNA, the CDR3 is TGCAGCGTTGGAATGCCGGACAGATATGGCTACACCTTC.

A word on this clone: Distinct nucleotide sequences in the sample also encode this CDR3. The V call is TRBV5-1, the J call TRBJ2-5; D perhaps matches TRBD2 (6 bases). The CDR3 extends over 15 amino acids. Trimming shortened V by 0 bases and J by 2 bases, and 11 bases separated the two germline ends. CDR1 and CDR2 (germline): SGHRS, YFSETQ. The CDR3 nucleotides read TGCGCCAGCAGCTTGGCTGGGACTTCACAAGAGACCCAGTACTTC. Protein: CASSLAGTSQETQYF.

The CDR3 reads CASSPSWNTGELFF. CDR3 coding DNA: TGTGCCAGCAGTCCCTCGTGGAACACCGGGGAGCTGTTTTTT. This sequence joins TRBV27 and TRBJ2-2; no clear D. The CDR3 is 14 residues long. The V and J ends lost 5 bases and 1 base respectively, with 8 bases between them. CDR1 is MNHEY and CDR2 is SMNVEV in the germline V gene (reference sequence).

The chain uses TRBV7-6 and TRBJ1-6, with D maybe TRBD1 (5 bases). The CDR3 is made up of 18 amino acids. V shed 5 bases and J shed 0 bases, with 17 bases lying between them. Germline V gene data show CDR1 as SGHVS and CDR2 as FNYEAQ. DNA for the CDR3: TGTGCCAGCAGCCACCGGGGAGGGGATGTCTCCTATAATTCACCCCTCCACTTT. Its protein product is CASSHRGGDVSYNSPLHF.

This rearrangement joins TRBV9 to TRBJ1-2; D unclear. The V and J ends lost 0 bases and 3 bases respectively, with 12 bases between them. The CDR3 has 15 amino acids. Germline values: CDR1 SGDLS, CDR2 YYNGEE. The CDR3 DNA follows: TGTGCCAGCAGCGTAGCGCGAGGGATTGACTATGGCTACACCTTC. It translates to CASSVARGIDYGYTF.

The V and J genes are TRBV11-2 and TRBJ2-6; no firm D call. CDR3 length equals 14 residues. V was cut by 5 bases and J by 4 bases, with 9 bases left in between. Germline assignment: CDR1 SGHAT and CDR2 FQNNGV. The chain's CDR3 is CASSSSGGANVLTF. CDR3 coding DNA: TGTGCCAGCAGCAGCTCCGGGGGGGCCAACGTCCTGACTTTC.

With respect to this clone: One junction end does not reproduce the germline sequence, and a read error may be involved. This CDR3 is CASSRDTNPPLHF. The CDR3 DNA sequence: TGTGCCAGCAGCCGGGACACTAATCCACCCCTCCACTTT. The chain joins TRBV7-9 to TRBJ1-6; D may be TRBD1 (6 bases). This CDR3 is 13 amino acids long. CDR1 is SEHNR and CDR2 is FQNEAQ in the germline V gene (reference sequence).

Of note for this clone: One end of the junction is discordant with germline, which a read error may explain. The rearrangement joins TRBV4-1 to TRBJ1-2; no clear D gene. This CDR3 spans 14 amino acids. CDR1 and CDR2 (germline): MGHRA, YSYEKL. CDR3 DNA: TGCGCCAGCAGCCAGGTTATAATAAACTATGGCTACCCCTTC. Translating gives CASSQVIINYGYPF.

The rearrangement links TRBV27 to TRBJ2-7; no clear D. Germline assignment: CDR1 MNHEY and CDR2 SMNVEV (reference sequence). Trimming stripped 3 bases from V and 1 base from J, with 7 bases between. CDR3 length: 13 residues. In nucleotides, the CDR3 is TGTGCCAGCAGTTTGCAGTCGTCCTACGAGCAGTACTTC. This sequence encodes CASSLQSSYEQYF.